This passage covers 6 T cell receptor beta chains from one sample sequenced in a study of cytomegalovirus exposure and HLA in healthy donors. PCR involved 60 Vbeta and 13 Jbeta primers. TCRdb's copy holds only in-frame clones and misses some; the assay was immunoSEQ multiplex PCR. The sample shows roughly 88,000 clones, just under 70% of them seen only once. The sequenced material came from PBMCs. The source is a man between 45 and 60 years old in good health and CMV-seronegative.

The chain recombines TRBV5-1 with TRBJ1-4; TRBD1 matches 9 bases. This CDR3 spans 16 amino acids. V was pared by 3 bases and J by 4 bases, with 7 bases of the junction left unmatched. The germline V gene encodes CDR1 SGHRS and CDR2 YFSETQ. CDR3 in DNA: TGCGCCAGCAGCTCAGGACAGGGGACGTTTAATGAAAAACTGTTTTTT. Protein: CASSSGQGTFNEKLFF.

Concerning this clone itself: The identical CDR3 is also encoded by other nucleotide sequences in the sample. This chain joins TRBV5-1 and TRBJ1-5; D gene uncertain. Trimming cost V 0 bases and J 4 bases, with 8 bases left between them. From germline, CDR1 is SGHRS and CDR2 YFSETQ. This CDR3 region has 14 residues. The CDR3: CASSLAGGNQPQHF. The CDR3, as DNA: TGCGCCAGCAGCTTGGCCGGCGGTAATCAGCCCCAGCATTTT. Together with reference TRBV5-1 and TRBJ1-5, the CDR3 gives the full variable domain: KAGVTQTPRYLIKTRGQQVTLSCSPISGHRSVSWYQQTPGQGLQFLFEYFSETQRNKGNFPGRFSGRQFSNSRSEMNVSTLELGDSALYLCASSLAGGNQPQHFGDGTRLSIL.

This clone was found a few times. This chain joins TRBV15 and TRBJ2-3, with a possible D match to TRBD1 (5 bases). V was cut by 0 bases and J by 0 bases, with 16 bases left in between. This CDR3 has 18 residues. In germline, CDR1 is LNHNV, CDR2 YYDKDF (reference sequence). The CDR3 DNA reads TGTGCCACCAGCAGAGATCGCTGGCAGGGTCCCAGCACAGATACGCAGTATTTT. It encodes CATSRDRWQGPSTDTQYF. Based on the CDR3 plus reference TRBV15 and TRBJ2-3, the full variable domain is DAMVIQNPRYQVTQFGKPVTLSCSQTLNHNVMYWYQQKSSQAPKLLFHYYDKDFNNEADTPDNFQSRRPNTSFCFLDIRSPGLGDTAMYLCATSRDRWQGPSTDTQYFGPGTRLTVL.

As concerns this clone: One end of the junction is discordant with germline, which a read error may explain. This chain connects TRBV2 to TRBJ2-7, with a weak D call TRBD1 (6 bases). There are 12 residues in the CDR3. The V gene's germline CDR1 is SNHLY and CDR2 FYNNEI. The CDR3 sequence: CASTEQGYEQYF. CDR3 nucleotide sequence: TGTGCCAGCACTGAACAGGGTTACGAGCAGTACTTC.

This clone turned up a few times. The rearrangement uses TRBV7-9 and TRBJ2-7; 7 bases match TRBD2. This CDR3 is built from 16 residues. J was trimmed by 0 bases and V by 5 bases; bases with no gene match: 10. Germline-derived CDR1 and CDR2 are SEHNR and FQNEAQ (reference sequence). The CDR3 loop is CASSPWRAGSSYEQYF. The CDR3 region has the DNA TGTGCCAGCAGCCCTTGGAGAGCGGGGTCCTCCTACGAGCAGTACTTC.

J is TRBJ1-1 and V is TRBV18; D remains unclear. Trimming left V 3 bases short and J 7 bases short, with 12 bases between. This CDR3 has 13 amino acids. Germline CDR1 reads KGHSH; CDR2 reads LQKENI. CDR3 residues: CASSPILSGEAFF. For the CDR3, the DNA is TGTGCCAGCTCACCTATATTATCCGGTGAAGCTTTCTTT.